The 5 T cell receptor beta chains below were found in one sample sequenced in a study of OX40 agonist ivuxolimab in advanced cancers. Libraries were prepared by immunoSEQ multiplex PCR; TCRdb keeps only in-frame clonotypes and omits some of them. The sample holds about 23,000 clones, roughly 82% seen once. The sequenced sample was CD4+ or CD8+ T cells sorted from blood, obtained in a trial of the OX40 agonist ivuxolimab. Every receptor here comes from an adult with an advanced solid tumor such as melanoma, head and neck, liver or kidney cancer.

The rearrangement uses TRBV4-3 and TRBJ2-4, with 9 nucleotides matching TRBD1. The germline CDR1 and CDR2 sequences are LGHNA and YSLEER. J lost 3 bases, V lost 4 bases, and 1 base had no gene match. CDR3 size: 14 residues. The CDR3 DNA sequence: TGCGCCAGCAGCCGGGGACAGGGCAAAAACATTCAGTACTTC. It is translated as CASSRGQGKNIQYF.

The chain recombines TRBV6-5 with TRBJ2-5; D may be TRBD1 (6 bases). The CDR3 covers 14 residues. Germline V CDR1 and CDR2: MNHEY, SVGAGI. The V end was cut by 2 bases, the J end by 2 bases, with 9 bases between. The CDR3 sequence: CASSYEGEQETQYF. The CDR3 bases are TGTGCCAGCAGTTACGAGGGGGAACAAGAGACCCAGTACTTC.

This clone was detected only a few times. The chain carries TRBV7-2 and TRBJ1-6, with no clear D. The CDR3 totals 14 residues. V was clipped by 3 bases and J by 8 bases, with 11 bases between them. The germline gives CDR1 SGHTA, CDR2 FQGNSA. CDR3 loop: CASSLEEGYSPLHF. The CDR3, as DNA: TGTGCCAGCAGCTTGGAGGAGGGTTATTCACCCCTCCACTTT.

The chain combines TRBV19 with TRBJ1-1; perhaps TRBD1 as D (5 bases). The CDR3 covers 16 residues. Germline CDR1 LNHDA, CDR2 SQIVND (reference sequence). V lost 7 bases and J lost 0, with 18 bases in between. The DNA for the CDR3 is TGTGCCAGTACCTCACCCTTTGGGGCGATGAACACTGAAGCTTTCTTT. Its protein product is CASTSPFGAMNTEAFF.

The chain is built from TRBV7-2 and TRBJ2-7; 8 bases align to TRBD1. The CDR3 spans 15 residues. CDR1 is SGHTA and CDR2 is FQGNSA in the germline V gene. Trimming cost V 3 bases and J 9 bases; bases outside gene matches: 13. This CDR3 reads CASSFSDRDFFGQYF. CDR3 DNA: TGTGCCAGCAGCTTCTCGGACAGGGATTTTTTTGGGCAGTACTTC.